What follows are 30 T cell receptor beta chains derived from one specimen sequenced in a study of blood T cell repertoires in COVID-19. The assay was immunoSEQ multiplex PCR, and TCRdb's table has in-frame clones only and misses some. The table has roughly 320,000 clones, under 90% seen once. The material sequenced was PBMCs or T cells enriched from blood (not recorded which). All receptors come from a young man who had recovered from COVID-19.

The chain combines TRBV4-1 with TRBJ2-2, with 12 nucleotides matching TRBD1. Unmatched junction bases numbered 4, after V lost 4 bases and J lost 4 bases. Germline assignment: CDR1 MGHRA and CDR2 YSYEKL. The CDR3 is made up of 16 amino acids. The CDR3 region is CASSRGTGGITGELFF. CDR3 bases: TGCGCCAGCAGCCGGGGGACAGGGGGCATCACCGGGGAGCTGTTTTTT.

This clone was seen a handful of times. The rearrangement links TRBV12-5 to TRBJ2-7; 7 nucleotides agree with TRBD1. Germline lookup yields CDR1 LGHNT and CDR2 FRNRAP. The CDR3 covers 15 residues. The V and J ends lost 3 bases and 7 bases, in that order; junction bases with no gene match: 12. CDR3 nucleotides: TGTGCTAGTGGTTTTAAAACAGGGGCCCTGGGAGAGCAGTACTTC. As protein: CASGFKTGALGEQYF.

V usage is TRBV14 and J usage is TRBJ2-5, with D perhaps matching TRBD1 (6 bases). Per the germline V gene, CDR1 is SGHDN and CDR2 is FVKESK. The ends were cut back, 4 bases at V and 3 bases at J, with 15 bases in the middle. The CDR3 is made up of 15 amino acids. This CDR3 reads CASSLLRGREETQYF. Here the CDR3 DNA reads TGTGCCAGCAGCCTGCTCAGGGGTAGGGAAGAGACCCAGTACTTC.

The J gene is TRBJ2-7, the V gene TRBV11-2, with D perhaps matching TRBD2 (5 bases). CDR1 and CDR2 from the germline V gene are SGHAT and FQNNGV. This CDR3 comprises 14 residues. V was clipped by 4 bases and J by 4 bases, with 14 bases between them. In DNA, the CDR3 is TGTGCCAGCAGCTCTCTGAGGGTGGGGTACGAGCAGTACTTC. Translation gives CASSSLRVGYEQYF.

The chain uses TRBV7-2 and TRBJ2-1, with TRBD1 identical over 9 bases. Germline lookup yields CDR1 SGHTA and CDR2 FQGNSA. This CDR3 has 15 amino acids. V lost 3 bases to trimming and J lost 4 bases; unmatched junction nucleotides: 4. CDR3 coding DNA: TGTGCCAGCAGCTTGACAGGGGGGGGATACAATGAGCAGTTCTTC. Protein sequence: CASSLTGGGYNEQFF.

The chain has TRBV7-6 and TRBJ1-1; unclear D gene. CDR1 and CDR2 (germline): SGHVS, FNYEAQ. This CDR3 spans 13 amino acids. V lost 5 bases and J 4 bases, leaving 11 bases between the germline ends. CDR3 in DNA: TGTGCCAGCAGCCCGCAGTTCAGCACTGAAGCTTTCTTT. This gives the protein CASSPQFSTEAFF.

The V call is TRBV6-2 or TRBV6-3, the J call TRBJ1-2, with TRBD1 matching over 10 bases. Germline CDR1 MNHEY, CDR2 SVGEGT. CDR3 length: 15 amino acids. V shed 6 bases and J 4 bases; nucleotides not matched to a gene: 8. The CDR3 reads CASSQTRTGGYGYTF. In DNA form, the CDR3 reads TGTGCCAGCAGCCAAACCCGGACAGGGGGCTATGGCTACACCTTC.

This chain connects TRBV6-5 to TRBJ1-2; 7 nucleotides line up with TRBD1. There are 14 residues in the CDR3. Per the germline V gene, CDR1 is MNHEY and CDR2 is SVGAGI. The V gene end was trimmed by 6 bases and the J gene end by 8 bases; junction bases not matched to a gene: 12. The CDR3 sequence is CASRQQTGTLGYTF. The CDR3 bases are TGTGCCAGCAGACAACAGACAGGGACACTCGGCTACACCTTC.

The V and J genes are TRBV7-2 and TRBJ1-5; the D gene is possibly TRBD1 (5 bases). Trimming pared 4 bases from V and 0 bases from J, leaving 13 bases between. CDR3 length: 16 amino acids. Looked up from germline, CDR1 is SGHTA and CDR2 is FQGNSA. For the CDR3, the DNA is TGTGCCAGCAGCTCCAAGTCAGGGTATAGCAATCAGCCCCAGCATTTT. It is translated as CASSSKSGYSNQPQHF.

The rearrangement joins TRBV2 to TRBJ2-3, with D maybe TRBD2 (7 bases). Germline lookup yields CDR1 SNHLY and CDR2 FYNNEI. The CDR3 loop spans 17 amino acids. The V and J ends lost 3 bases and 2 bases respectively, with 18 bases between them. The CDR3 coding sequence is TGTGCCAGCAGTGAGTTGGGTGGGAGGGGGGTCACAGATACGCAGTATTTT. Translated: CASSELGGRGVTDTQYF.

The chain joins TRBV5-1 to TRBJ2-7, with TRBD1 as a possible D gene (7 bases). V was clipped by 5 bases and J by 3 bases, with 12 bases between them. There are 13 residues in the CDR3. Looked up from germline, CDR1 is SGHRS and CDR2 is YFSETQ. In nucleotides, the CDR3 is TGCGCCAGCAGAGGAGGGGGCTTCTACGAGCAGTACTTC. Translation gives CASRGGGFYEQYF.

This clone was counted a single time. V usage is TRBV5-4 and J usage is TRBJ2-2, with D hard to call. The CDR3 sequence is 15 residues long. V shed 0 bases and J shed 1 base, with 7 bases lying between them. Per germline, CDR1 SGHNT and CDR2 YYREEE (reference sequence). In DNA, the CDR3 is TGTGCCAGCAGCTTGGCGTCAGGGAACACCGGGGAGCTGTTTTTT. Its protein is CASSLASGNTGELFF.

V and J are TRBV2 and TRBJ1-2, with unresolved D. V shed 6 bases and J shed 8 bases, with 13 bases lying between them. This CDR3 is 12 amino acids long. The V gene's germline CDR1 is SNHLY and CDR2 FYNNEI. The CDR3 bases are TGTGCCAGCAGGGGCGATTGGAGGGGCTACACCTTC. Protein sequence: CASRGDWRGYTF.

CDR3 DNA sequence: TGTGCCAGCAGCCCCAGGGGAGAGCCGAACATTCAGTACTTC. Translated: CASSPRGEPNIQYF. This chain uses TRBV11-3 with TRBJ2-4; D possibly corresponds to TRBD1 (6 bases). The germline V and J ends were trimmed by 5 bases and 7 bases, with 15 bases remaining between them. This CDR3 is built from 14 residues. CDR1 and CDR2 (germline): SGHNT, YENEEA.

This clone was detected once. This chain uses TRBV10-3 with TRBJ2-7; the D is unclear. The V and J ends lost 6 bases and 0 bases respectively, with 15 bases between them. Germline-derived CDR1 and CDR2 are ENHRY and SYGVKD. CDR3 length equals 15 residues. The CDR3 nucleotides are TGTGCCATCAGCGCTTCTGCCCCGAGCTCCTACGAGCAGTACTTC. Protein sequence: CAISASAPSSYEQYF.

The V gene is TRBV5-4, the J gene TRBJ2-3; 8 nucleotides agree with TRBD1. After removal of 4 bases from V and 4 bases from J, the junction contained 14 bases not matched to a gene. This CDR3 is built from 17 residues. Per the germline V gene, CDR1 is SGHNT and CDR2 is YYREEE (reference sequence). CDR3 sequence: CASSAPDRGEGADTQYF. The CDR3, as DNA: TGTGCCAGCAGCGCGCCTGACAGGGGTGAAGGGGCAGATACGCAGTATTTT.

The CDR3 loop is CASSFRDFSTDTQYF. The CDR3 DNA reads as TGTGCCAGCAGCTTCCGGGACTTTTCCACAGATACGCAGTATTTT. The genes are TRBV5-4 and TRBJ2-3, with D possibly TRBD2 on 6 matching bases. V lost 2 bases, J lost 2 bases, and 12 bases lay in between. The CDR3 consists of 15 residues. Germline values: CDR1 SGHNT, CDR2 YYREEE (reference sequence). Full variable domain (missing parts from reference TRBV5-4 and TRBJ2-3): ETGVTQSPTHLIKTRGQQVTLRCSSQSGHNTVSWYQQALGQGPQFIFQYYREEENGRGNFPPRFSGLQFPNYSSELNVNALELDDSALYLCASSFRDFSTDTQYFGPGTRLTVL.

This rearrangement joins TRBV7-2 to TRBJ1-5; 10 bases align to TRBD1. Germline CDR1 reads SGHTA; CDR2 reads FQGNSA. Trimming took 1 base from V and 2 from J; bases not matched to a gene: 2. This CDR3 region has 16 residues. In DNA, the CDR3 is TGTGCCAGCAGCTTAGGAGGGACAGGGGGCAATCAGCCCCAGCATTTT. Translation: CASSLGGTGGNQPQHF.

This clone was detected only a few times. The CDR3 coding sequence is TGTGCCACCAGTGACCCGGGGAGGACAGGCTCCTACGAGCAGTACTTC. This gives the protein CATSDPGRTGSYEQYF. The chain employs TRBV24-1 and TRBJ2-7; a possible D gene is TRBD1 (7 bases). The ends were cut back, 4 bases at V and 0 bases at J, with 15 bases in the middle. CDR3 size: 16 residues. Germline V gene lookup returns CDR1 KGHDR and CDR2 SFDVKD.

This chain joins TRBV28 and TRBJ1-3; perhaps TRBD1 as D (6 bases). The CDR3 length is 16 residues. The V gene lost 5 bases and the J gene lost 4 bases, with 18 bases spanning the gap. Per germline, CDR1 MDHEN and CDR2 SYDVKM. CDR3 residues: CASSLPGALGGNTIYF. In DNA form, the CDR3 reads TGTGCCAGCAGTCTCCCAGGGGCCTTGGGAGGAAACACCATATATTTT.

The chain combines TRBV28 with TRBJ2-3; D is ambiguous. V was trimmed by 1 base and J by 2 bases, leaving 4 bases between them. The length of the CDR3 is 13 residues. The germline gives CDR1 MDHEN, CDR2 SYDVKM. The CDR3 loop reads CASSLYYTDTQYF. CDR3 sequence (DNA): TGTGCCAGCAGTTTATACTACACAGATACGCAGTATTTT.

This sequence joins TRBV5-8 and TRBJ1-4; 7 bases match TRBD1. This CDR3 contains 16 residues. Germline assignment: CDR1 SGHTS and CDR2 YDEGEE. Unmatched junction bases numbered 10, after V lost 0 bases and J lost 8 bases. CDR3 sequence (DNA): TGTGCCAGCAGCTTGGGAGCGACAGGGTTCAACGAAAAACTGTTTTTT. This encodes CASSLGATGFNEKLFF.

This chain joins TRBV29-1 and TRBJ1-1; D uncertain. The length of the CDR3 is 12 residues. The germline V gene encodes CDR1 SQVTM and CDR2 ANQGSEA. V was cut by 5 bases and J by 0 bases, with 7 bases left in between. The CDR3 nucleotides are TGCAGCGTTAAACAGATGAACACTGAAGCTTTCTTT. Translated, it gives CSVKQMNTEAFF.

This chain joins TRBV4-1 and TRBJ2-2; no clear D. The CDR3 covers 15 residues. Germline V gene lookup returns CDR1 MGHRA and CDR2 YSYEKL. The V end was cut by 4 bases, the J end by 3 bases, with 12 bases between. The CDR3 region has the DNA TGCGCCAGCAGCCCACGATCCAGTTACACCGGGGAGCTGTTTTTT. This encodes CASSPRSSYTGELFF.

The gene calls are TRBV9 and TRBJ2-1; TRBD2 matches 8 bases. CDR3 length: 15 amino acids. With 5 bases clipped from V and 0 bases from J, the junction kept 4 bases outside the gene matches. CDR1 is SGDLS and CDR2 is YYNGEE in the germline V gene. CDR3 residues: CASRTTSGSYNEQFF. CDR3 DNA: TGTGCCAGCAGGACTACTAGCGGCTCCTACAATGAGCAGTTCTTC. Full variable domain (remainder filled in from reference TRBV9 and TRBJ2-1): DSGVTQTPKHLITATGQRVTLRCSPRSGDLSVYWYQQSLDQGLQFLIQYYNGEERAKGNILERFSAQQFPDLHSELNLSSLELGDSALYFCASRTTSGSYNEQFFGPGTRLTVL.

In this sample, this clone turned up once. The V gene is TRBV6-5, the J gene TRBJ2-4, with a tentative D call TRBD2 (7 bases). V was trimmed by 8 bases and J by 0 bases, leaving 14 bases between them. This CDR3 contains 15 residues. Germline V gene sequence: CDR1 MNHEY, CDR2 SVGAGI. Written as DNA, the CDR3 is TGTGCCAGCCGAGGGGAGGGGGTAGCCAAAAACATTCAGTACTTC. This codes for CASRGEGVAKNIQYF.

The chain's CDR3 is CATSSEREYSTDTQYF. For the CDR3, the DNA is TGTGCCACCAGCTCAGAGCGGGAATATAGCACAGATACGCAGTATTTT. The V and J genes are TRBV15 and TRBJ2-3, with 7 bases aligning to TRBD2. CDR1 and CDR2 from the germline V gene are LNHNV and YYDKDF (reference sequence). Germline trimming cut 5 bases from V and 0 bases from J; bases unmatched to any gene: 8. The CDR3 length is 16 residues.

This sequence joins TRBV11-2 and TRBJ1-4; 7 bases line up with TRBD1. The CDR3 has 14 amino acids. The V gene end was trimmed by 8 bases and the J gene end by 3 bases; junction bases not matched to a gene: 6. CDR1 and CDR2 from the germline V gene are SGHAT and FQNNGV. The DNA of the CDR3 is TGTGCCAGCCGTACAGGGGATCCTAATGAAAAACTGTTTTTT. It codes for CASRTGDPNEKLFF. The whole variable domain, remainder taken from reference TRBV11-2 and TRBJ1-4, is EAGVAQSPRYKIIEKRQSVAFWCNPISGHATLYWYQQILGQGPKLLIQFQNNGVVDDSQLPKDRFSAERLKGVDSTLKIQPAKLEDSAVYLCASRTGDPNEKLFFGSGTQLSVL.

This sequence joins TRBV3-1 (or the pseudogene TRBV3-2) and TRBJ2-3, with 7 positions matching TRBD1. Unmatched junction bases numbered 6, after V lost 3 bases and J lost 3 bases. This CDR3 has 15 amino acids. CDR1 is LGHDT and CDR2 is YNNKEL in the germline V gene (reference sequence). CDR3 DNA sequence: TGTGCCAGCAGCCACAGACAGGGAACGACAGATACGCAGTATTTT. Translating gives CASSHRQGTTDTQYF.

This rearrangement joins TRBV12-1 to TRBJ1-2; TRBD1 reflects the table's D call only, with no check against the DNA. TRBV12-1 is listed as a pseudogene. The length of the CDR3 is 15 residues. The CDR3 loop reads CASSFPGQGTYGYTF. CDR3 DNA: TGTGCCAGCAGCTTTCCGGGACAGGGGACCTATGGCTACACCTTC.